Below, 25 T cell receptor beta chains from the same sample are listed, as sequenced in a study of cytomegalovirus exposure and HLA in healthy donors. Primers included in the PCR were 60 Vbeta and 13 Jbeta primers. Some clones are missing from TCRdb's copy, which holds only in-frame ones; the method was immunoSEQ multiplex PCR. The data hold 180,000 or so clones, with over 65% observed a single time. Sequenced material: PBMCs. These TCRs come from a woman aged 55-69 years in good health and CMV-seropositive.

V and J are TRBV5-1 and TRBJ2-7, with 7 bases that match TRBD1. Germline assignment: CDR1 SGHRS and CDR2 YFSETQ. This CDR3 is built from 14 residues. Losses at the gene ends were 2 bases for V and 0 bases for J; bases not matched to a gene: 2. In DNA, the CDR3 is TGCGCCAGCAGCTTACGGGACAGCTCCTACGAGCAGTACTTC. This sequence encodes CASSLRDSSYEQYF.

This sequence joins TRBV27 and TRBJ2-3; TRBD2 matches at 8 bases. Trimming removed 2 bases from V and 1 base from J; junction bases left unmatched: 2. CDR3 length: 15 amino acids. From germline, CDR1 is MNHEY and CDR2 SMNVEV (reference sequence). DNA for the CDR3: TGTGCCAGCAGTTTACGGCGGGGGGGCACAGATACGCAGTATTTT. The encoded protein is CASSLRRGGTDTQYF.

Comment on this clone: The junction differs from germline at one of its ends, possibly a read error. V usage is TRBV5-1 and J usage is TRBJ2-4; 8 bases agree with TRBD1. This CDR3 comprises 15 residues. Looked up from germline, CDR1 is SGHRS and CDR2 is YFSETQ. The CDR3 is CASSSTGDSGNSQYF. DNA for the CDR3: TGCGCCAGCAGCTCGACAGGGGACTCCGGAAACAGTCAGTACTTC.

This sequence joins TRBV11-3 and TRBJ2-2; D possibly corresponds to TRBD1 (5 bases). The germline V gene has CDR1 SGHNT and CDR2 YENEEA. The CDR3 sequence is 16 residues long. Between the trimmed V and J ends, which lost 2 bases and 0 bases, there was a span of 10 bases. CDR3 region: CASSLRGPANTGELFF. The CDR3 DNA reads as TGTGCCAGCAGCTTAAGGGGCCCCGCGAACACCGGGGAGCTGTTTTTT.

V and J are TRBV28 and TRBJ1-1; TRBD1 matches 12 bases. The V gene end was trimmed by 6 bases and the J gene end by 6 bases; junction bases not matched to a gene: 11. This CDR3 is 16 amino acids long. From germline, CDR1 is MDHEN and CDR2 SYDVKM. In DNA, the CDR3 is TGTGCCAGCAGCCCCAAGGGACAGGGGGCGGGACCTGAAGCTTTCTTT. Its protein is CASSPKGQGAGPEAFF.

J is TRBJ2-2 and V is TRBV11-1; no definite D call. Trimming left V 5 bases short and J 8 bases short, with 12 bases between. Germline CDR1 and CDR2: SGHAT and FQDESV (reference sequence). The CDR3 runs to 13 residues. The CDR3 sequence is CASSEESGGELFF. CDR3 nucleotides: TGTGCCAGCAGCGAGGAGTCCGGGGGGGAGCTGTTTTTT.

This rearrangement joins TRBV10-3 to TRBJ2-3; the match to TRBD2 covers 12 bases. CDR1 ENHRY and CDR2 SYGVKD come from the germline V gene. V was clipped by 9 bases and J by 4 bases; unmatched bases: 14. This CDR3 region has 17 residues. CDR3 protein: CAITRGASGGAPDTQYF. CDR3 bases: TGTGCCATAACACGTGGGGCTAGCGGGGGGGCCCCAGATACGCAGTATTTT.

J is TRBJ2-7 and V is TRBV19; D uncertain. Trimming cost V 3 bases and J 1 base, with 7 bases left between them. The germline V gene encodes CDR1 LNHDA and CDR2 SQIVND (reference sequence). CDR3 size: 13 residues. The DNA for the CDR3 is TGTGCCAGTAGTATGGCGCGGTCCTACGAGCAGTACTTC. Amino acid sequence: CASSMARSYEQYF.

The CDR3 DNA sequence: TGTGCCAGCAGTGTCCAGGGGGCAAACAATGAGCAGTTCTTC. It codes for CASSVQGANNEQFF. The chain combines TRBV11-2 with TRBJ2-1; 8 nucleotides line up with TRBD1. CDR3 length: 14 residues. V shed 6 bases, J shed 5 bases, and the junction held 6 bases outside the gene matches. CDR1 SGHAT and CDR2 FQNNGV come from the germline V gene.

The gene calls are TRBV19 and TRBJ1-3, with a possible D match to TRBD1 (6 bases). V dropped 6 bases and J dropped 0 bases, with 12 bases sitting between them. Germline assignment: CDR1 LNHDA and CDR2 SQIVND (reference sequence). There are 15 residues in the CDR3. The CDR3 is CASSVGARSGNTIYF. CDR3 sequence (DNA): TGTGCCAGTAGCGTGGGGGCCCGCTCTGGAAACACCATATATTTT.

This clone was detected only a few times. The rearrangement joins TRBV28 to TRBJ1-2, with D perhaps matching TRBD1 (6 bases). V shed 10 bases and J shed 6 bases, with 15 bases lying between them. The CDR3 is made up of 12 amino acids. Per germline, CDR1 MDHEN and CDR2 SYDVKM. This chain's CDR3 is CAINRQDHGYTF. CDR3 DNA sequence: TGTGCCATCAATCGACAGGACCATGGCTACACCTTC.

This clone was picked up a small number of times. V and J are TRBV10-2 and TRBJ2-7, with 10 positions matching TRBD1. J gave up 5 bases and V 3 bases, and 4 bases lay outside the gene matches. From germline, CDR1 is WSHSY and CDR2 SAAADI. CDR3 length equals 14 residues. In nucleotides, the CDR3 is TGCGCCAGCAGTGAAGAGGACAGGGGGGACGAGCAGTACTTC. This translates into CASSEEDRGDEQYF.

This clone was recorded only once. CDR3: CASSISGTSVAEQYF. DNA of the CDR3: TGTGCCAGCAGTATTTCCGGGACTTCCGTCGCCGAGCAGTACTTC. The chain carries TRBV28 and TRBJ2-7; TRBD2 is a possible D gene (6 bases). The CDR3 runs 15 residues. Trimming took off 5 bases at V and 6 bases at J, with 20 bases between the two ends. The V gene's germline CDR1 is MDHEN and CDR2 SYDVKM.

The chain has TRBV28 and TRBJ2-3, with 9 nucleotides matching TRBD2. CDR3 length: 14 amino acids. Looked up from germline, CDR1 is MDHEN and CDR2 is SYDVKM. The V gene end was trimmed by 11 bases and the J gene end by 2 bases; junction bases not matched to a gene: 8. CDR3 region: CAGGAGGPTDTQYF. DNA of the CDR3: TGTGCCGGGGGAGCGGGGGGACCCACAGATACGCAGTATTTT. Full variable domain (rest looked up from reference TRBV28 and TRBJ2-3): DVKVTQSSRYLVKRTGEKVFLECVQDMDHENMFWYRQDPGLGLRLIYFSYDVKMKEKGDIPEGYSVSREKKERFSLILESASTNQTSMYLCAGGAGGPTDTQYFGPGTRLTVL.

In this sample, this clone turned up a few times. The J gene is TRBJ1-2, the V gene TRBV19; 7 positions agree with TRBD1. Unmatched junction bases numbered 3, after V lost 6 bases and J lost 2 bases. CDR3 length: 13 residues. The germline V gene encodes CDR1 LNHDA and CDR2 SQIVND (reference sequence). As DNA, the CDR3 is TGTGCCAGTAGAGCACAGGGGAACTATGGCTACACCTTC. It is translated as CASRAQGNYGYTF.

The rearrangement uses TRBV18 and TRBJ2-1; 13 bases line up with TRBD2. The CDR3 length is 19 residues. After removal of 3 bases from V and 3 bases from J, the junction contained 11 bases not matched to a gene. CDR1 and CDR2 from the germline V gene are KGHSH and LQKENI. The CDR3 protein is CASSPSPGLAGANYNEQFF. The CDR3 bases are TGTGCCAGCTCACCTTCTCCCGGACTAGCGGGAGCTAACTACAATGAGCAGTTCTTC.

In its sample, this clone was seen once. V and J are TRBV4-2 and TRBJ2-3; 13 nucleotides agree with TRBD2. Losses at the gene ends were 5 bases for V and 2 bases for J; bases not matched to a gene: 4. Germline V gene sequence: CDR1 LGHNA, CDR2 YNFKEQ. This CDR3 region has 16 residues. This chain's CDR3 is CASSAGLAGNTDTQYF. The CDR3 DNA reads TGTGCCAGCAGCGCGGGACTAGCGGGGAACACAGATACGCAGTATTTT.

Only a few counts were recorded for this clone. The junction does not match germline at one end; this may be a read error. V is TRBV30 and J is TRBJ2-4; TRBD2 aligns across 15 bases. CDR1 is GTSNPN and CDR2 is SVGIG in the germline V gene (reference sequence). The CDR3 is 21 amino acids. CDR3 protein: CAWRAFGLAGGRNSAKNSQYF. The DNA of the CDR3 is TGTGCCTGGAGGGCCTTCGGACTAGCGGGGGGGCGAAATTCAGCCAAAAACAGTCAGTACTTC.

The V and J genes are TRBV5-5 and TRBJ1-2; a possible D gene is TRBD1 (6 bases). Between the trimmed V and J ends, which lost 0 bases and 9 bases, there was a span of 12 bases. In germline, CDR1 is SGHKS, CDR2 YYEKEE (reference sequence). The CDR3 contains 13 residues. The CDR3 DNA is TGTGCCAGCAGCTTGGCCCCAGGGGCGAGCTACACCTTC. Protein sequence: CASSLAPGASYTF. The variable domain in full, completed from reference TRBV5-5 and TRBJ1-2, reads DAGVTQSPTHLIKTRGQQVTLRCSPISGHKSVSWYQQVLGQGPQFIFQYYEKEERGRGNFPDRFSARQFPNYSSELNVNALLLGDSALYLCASSLAPGASYTFGSGTRLTVV.

V and J are TRBV28 and TRBJ2-5; possible D gene TRBD2, 6 bases. Per germline, CDR1 MDHEN and CDR2 SYDVKM. V was clipped by 5 bases and J by 9 bases, with 19 bases between them. The CDR3 extends over 14 amino acids. The DNA for the CDR3 is TGTGCCAGCAGTCCGGAGGGACCGCTGTTGTCCCAGTACTTC. This gives the protein CASSPEGPLLSQYF.

This chain links TRBV7-6 with TRBJ2-5; 11 bases are a match to TRBD2. J gave up 2 bases and V 9 bases, and 8 bases lay outside the gene matches. The CDR3 is 15 residues long. The V gene's germline CDR1 is SGHVS and CDR2 FNYEAQ. CDR3 coding DNA: TGTGCCAGGGTGGGGACTAGCGGCGAACAAGAGACCCAGTACTTC. This codes for CARVGTSGEQETQYF. Supplemented by reference TRBV7-6 and TRBJ2-5, the full variable domain reads GAGVSQSPRYKVTKRGQDVALRCDPISGHVSLYWYRQALGQGPEFLTYFNYEAQQDKSGLPNDRFSAERPEGSISTLTIQRTEQRDSAMYRCARVGTSGEQETQYFGPGTRLLVL.

This clone has only one observation. Its ends do not fully match the called genes, so a read error is possible. The rearrangement links TRBV11-2 to TRBJ2-4, with 7 bases fitting TRBD2. The length of the CDR3 is 14 residues. Germline CDR1 is SGHAT and CDR2 is FQNNGV. The CDR3 coding sequence is TGTGCCAGCAGTAATGTTGGGGGGGGAAACAGTCAGTACTTC. Protein sequence: CASSNVGGGNSQYF.

This clone was detected only a few times. The chain is built from TRBV2 and TRBJ1-2; 11 bases fit TRBD1. The CDR3 runs 15 residues. V shed 6 bases, J shed 3 bases, and the junction held 6 bases outside the gene matches. Germline loops: CDR1 SNHLY, CDR2 FYNNEI. DNA of the CDR3: TGTGCCAGCAGCCGGGGACAGGGGGATGACTATGGCTACACCTTC. Its translation: CASSRGQGDDYGYTF.

The V gene is TRBV4-1, the J gene TRBJ2-7; D call uncertain. The V gene lost 0 bases and the J gene lost 4 bases, with 16 bases spanning the gap. Per the germline V gene, CDR1 is MGHRA and CDR2 is YSYEKL. The CDR3 length is 16 residues. This CDR3 is CASSQELIVPGYEQYF. CDR3 bases: TGCGCCAGCAGCCAAGAACTTATCGTACCCGGGTACGAGCAGTACTTC.

J is TRBJ2-7 and V is TRBV5-4; 8 bases are a match to TRBD1. Trimming removed 0 bases from V and 6 bases from J; junction bases left unmatched: 5. Germline CDR1 and CDR2: SGHNT and YYREEE (reference sequence). The CDR3 spans 14 residues. Here the CDR3 DNA reads TGTGCCAGCAGCTTGGGGTCAGGGGGCAGCGAGCAGTACTTC. Residues: CASSLGSGGSEQYF.